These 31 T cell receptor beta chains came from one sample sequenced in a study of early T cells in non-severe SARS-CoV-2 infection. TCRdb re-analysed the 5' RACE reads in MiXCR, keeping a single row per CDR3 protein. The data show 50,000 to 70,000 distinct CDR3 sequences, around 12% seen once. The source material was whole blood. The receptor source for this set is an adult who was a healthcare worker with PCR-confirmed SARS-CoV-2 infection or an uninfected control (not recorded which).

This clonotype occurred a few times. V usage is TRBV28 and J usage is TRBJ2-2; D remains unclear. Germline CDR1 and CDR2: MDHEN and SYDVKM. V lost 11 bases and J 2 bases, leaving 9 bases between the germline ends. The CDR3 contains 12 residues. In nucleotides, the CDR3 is TGTGCCTGCCATAGTAACACCGGGGAGCTGTTTTTT. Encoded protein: CACHSNTGELFF.

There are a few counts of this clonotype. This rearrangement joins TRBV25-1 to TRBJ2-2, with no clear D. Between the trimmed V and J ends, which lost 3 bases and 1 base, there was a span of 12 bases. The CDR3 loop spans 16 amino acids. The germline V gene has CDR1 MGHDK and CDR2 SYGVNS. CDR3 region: CASSEFARLNTGELFF. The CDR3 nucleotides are TGTGCCAGCAGTGAGTTCGCTCGGTTGAACACCGGGGAGCTGTTTTTT.

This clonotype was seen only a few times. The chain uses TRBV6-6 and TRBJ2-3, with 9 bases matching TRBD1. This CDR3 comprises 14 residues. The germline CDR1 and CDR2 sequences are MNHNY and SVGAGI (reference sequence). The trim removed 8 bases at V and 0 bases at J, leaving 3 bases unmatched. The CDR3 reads CASGTGKSTDTQYF. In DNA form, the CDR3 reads TGTGCCAGCGGGACAGGGAAAAGCACAGATACGCAGTATTTT.

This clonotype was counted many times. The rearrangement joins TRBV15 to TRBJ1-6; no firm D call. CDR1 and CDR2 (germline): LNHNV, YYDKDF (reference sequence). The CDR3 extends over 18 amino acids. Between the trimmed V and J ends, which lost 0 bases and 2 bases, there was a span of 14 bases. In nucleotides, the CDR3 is TGTGCCACCAGCAGAGATTGGCAAATCGGGGCCTATAATTCACCCCTCCACTTT. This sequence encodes CATSRDWQIGAYNSPLHF.

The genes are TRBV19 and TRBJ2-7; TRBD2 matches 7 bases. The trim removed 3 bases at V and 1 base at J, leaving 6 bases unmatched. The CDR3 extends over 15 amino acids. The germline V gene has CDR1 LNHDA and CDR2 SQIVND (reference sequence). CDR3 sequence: CASSMSGTNSYEQYF. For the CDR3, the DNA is TGTGCCAGTAGTATGAGCGGGACTAATTCCTACGAGCAGTACTTC.

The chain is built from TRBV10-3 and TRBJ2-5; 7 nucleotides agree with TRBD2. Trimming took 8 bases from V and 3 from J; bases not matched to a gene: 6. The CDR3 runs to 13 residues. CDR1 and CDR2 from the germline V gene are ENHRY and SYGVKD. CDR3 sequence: CAIRAGVEETQYF. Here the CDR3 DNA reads TGTGCCATCCGGGCGGGAGTCGAAGAGACCCAGTACTTC.

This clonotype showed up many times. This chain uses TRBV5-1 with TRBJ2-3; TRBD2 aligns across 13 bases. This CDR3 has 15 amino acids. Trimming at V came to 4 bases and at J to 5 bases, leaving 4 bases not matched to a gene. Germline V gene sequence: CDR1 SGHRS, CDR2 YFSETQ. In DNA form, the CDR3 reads TGCGCCAGCAGCGCTGGACTAGCGGGAGTAGATACGCAGTATTTT. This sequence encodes CASSAGLAGVDTQYF. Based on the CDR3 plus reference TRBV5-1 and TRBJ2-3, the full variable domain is KAGVTQTPRYLIKTRGQQVTLSCSPISGHRSVSWYQQTPGQGLQFLFEYFSETQRNKGNFPGRFSGRQFSNSRSEMNVSTLELGDSALYLCASSAGLAGVDTQYFGPGTRLTVL.

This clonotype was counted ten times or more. The CDR3 sequence is CSAAYRAVSTDTQYF. DNA of the CDR3: TGCAGTGCTGCGTACAGAGCGGTGTCCACAGATACGCAGTATTTT. The chain couples TRBV20-1 to TRBJ2-3, with D perhaps TRBD2 (5 bases). CDR3 length: 15 residues. V was shortened by 5 bases and J by 2 bases, with 17 bases between the two germline ends. Germline V gene lookup returns CDR1 DFQATT and CDR2 SNEGSKA (reference sequence).

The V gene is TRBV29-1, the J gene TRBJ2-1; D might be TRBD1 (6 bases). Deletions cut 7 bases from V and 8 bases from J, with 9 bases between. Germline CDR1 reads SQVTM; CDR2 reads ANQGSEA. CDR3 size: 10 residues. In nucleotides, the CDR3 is TGCAGCGGGGGGCGCGATGAGCAGTTCTTC. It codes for CSGGRDEQFF.

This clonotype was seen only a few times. DNA of the CDR3: TGTGCCAGCAGCTGGGGACAGTCTGGGGCCAACGTCCTGACTTTC. The encoded protein is CASSWGQSGANVLTF. The gene calls are TRBV5-8 and TRBJ2-6, with 7 positions matching TRBD1. Germline V gene data show CDR1 as SGHTS and CDR2 as YDEGEE. Trimming took 3 bases from V and 1 from J; bases not matched to a gene: 1. The CDR3 has 15 residues.

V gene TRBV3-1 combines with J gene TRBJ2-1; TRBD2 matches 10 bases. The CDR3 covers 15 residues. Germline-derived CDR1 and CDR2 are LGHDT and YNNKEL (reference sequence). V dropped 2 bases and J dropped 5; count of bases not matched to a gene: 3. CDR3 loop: CASSQWTSGNNEQFF. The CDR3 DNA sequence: TGTGCCAGCAGCCAATGGACTAGCGGAAACAATGAGCAGTTCTTC.

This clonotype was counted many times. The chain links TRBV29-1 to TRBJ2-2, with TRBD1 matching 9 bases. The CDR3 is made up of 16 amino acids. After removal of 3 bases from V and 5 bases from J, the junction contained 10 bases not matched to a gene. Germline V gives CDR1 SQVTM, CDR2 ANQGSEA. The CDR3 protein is CSVEVPDRGGTGELFF. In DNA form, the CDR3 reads TGCAGCGTTGAGGTCCCGGACAGGGGTGGAACCGGGGAGCTGTTTTTT.

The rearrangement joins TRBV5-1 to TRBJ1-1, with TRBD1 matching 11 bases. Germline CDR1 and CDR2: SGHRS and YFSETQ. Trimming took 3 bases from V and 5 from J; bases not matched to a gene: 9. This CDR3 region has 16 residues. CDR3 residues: CASSSLPGQGGTEAFF. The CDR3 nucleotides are TGCGCCAGCAGCTCGTTACCGGGACAGGGGGGAACTGAAGCTTTCTTT.

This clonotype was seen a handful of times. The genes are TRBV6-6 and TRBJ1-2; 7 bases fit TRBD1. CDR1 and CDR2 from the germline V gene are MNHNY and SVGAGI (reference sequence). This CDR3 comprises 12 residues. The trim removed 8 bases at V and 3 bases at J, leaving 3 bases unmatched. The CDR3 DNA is TGTGCCAGCTCCGGGACAGACTATGGCTACACCTTC. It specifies CASSGTDYGYTF.

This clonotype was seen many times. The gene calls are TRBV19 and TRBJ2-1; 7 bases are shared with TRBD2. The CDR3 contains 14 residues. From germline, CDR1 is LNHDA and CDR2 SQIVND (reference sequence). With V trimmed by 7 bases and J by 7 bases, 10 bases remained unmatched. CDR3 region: CASTGRENLNEQFF. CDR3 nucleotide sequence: TGTGCCAGTACGGGGCGGGAGAATTTGAATGAGCAGTTCTTC.

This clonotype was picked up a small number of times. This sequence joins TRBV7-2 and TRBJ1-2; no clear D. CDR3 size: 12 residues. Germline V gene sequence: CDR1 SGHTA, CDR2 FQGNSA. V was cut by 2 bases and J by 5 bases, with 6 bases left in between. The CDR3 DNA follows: TGTGCCAGCAGCTTACAATCTTATGGCTACACCTTC. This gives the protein CASSLQSYGYTF.

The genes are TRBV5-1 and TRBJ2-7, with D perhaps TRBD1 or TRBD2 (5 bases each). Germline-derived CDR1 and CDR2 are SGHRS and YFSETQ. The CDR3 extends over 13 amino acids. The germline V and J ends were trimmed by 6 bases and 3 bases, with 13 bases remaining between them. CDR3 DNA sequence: TGCGCCAGCACCGGGGACGGATACTACGAGCAGTACTTC. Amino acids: CASTGDGYYEQYF.

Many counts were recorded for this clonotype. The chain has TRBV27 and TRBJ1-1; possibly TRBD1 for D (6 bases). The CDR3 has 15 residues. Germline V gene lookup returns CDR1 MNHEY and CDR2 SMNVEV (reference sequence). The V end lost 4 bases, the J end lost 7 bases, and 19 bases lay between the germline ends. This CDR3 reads CASSSPLRGKSEAFF. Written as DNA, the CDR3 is TGTGCCAGCAGTTCACCACTCAGGGGAAAAAGTGAAGCTTTCTTT.

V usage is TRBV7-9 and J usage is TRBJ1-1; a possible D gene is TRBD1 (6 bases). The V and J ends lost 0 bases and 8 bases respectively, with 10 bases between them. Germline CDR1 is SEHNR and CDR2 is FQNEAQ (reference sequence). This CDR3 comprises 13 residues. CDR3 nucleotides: TGTGCCAGCAGCTTAGCGGGGACACTGGAAGCTTTCTTT. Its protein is CASSLAGTLEAFF.

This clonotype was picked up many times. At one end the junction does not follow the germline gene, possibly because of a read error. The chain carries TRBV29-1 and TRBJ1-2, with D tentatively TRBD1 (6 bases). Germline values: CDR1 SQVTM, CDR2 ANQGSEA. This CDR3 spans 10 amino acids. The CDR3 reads CSIEQGGYTF. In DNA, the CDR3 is TGCAGCATTGAACAGGGAGGCTACACCTTC.

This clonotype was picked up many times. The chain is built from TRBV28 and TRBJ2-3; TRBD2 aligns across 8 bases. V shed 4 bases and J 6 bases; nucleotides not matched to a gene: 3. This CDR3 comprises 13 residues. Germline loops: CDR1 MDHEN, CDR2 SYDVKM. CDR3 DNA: TGTGCCAGCAGTTCCCGGACTAGCGATACGCAGTATTTT. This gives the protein CASSSRTSDTQYF.

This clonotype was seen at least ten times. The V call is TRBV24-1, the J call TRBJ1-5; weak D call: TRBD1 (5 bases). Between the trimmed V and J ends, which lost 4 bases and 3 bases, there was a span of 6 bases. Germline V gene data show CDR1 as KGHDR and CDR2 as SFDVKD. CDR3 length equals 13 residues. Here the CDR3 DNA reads TGTGCCACCAGTGACAGGGTCAATCAGCCCCAGCATTTT. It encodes CATSDRVNQPQHF.

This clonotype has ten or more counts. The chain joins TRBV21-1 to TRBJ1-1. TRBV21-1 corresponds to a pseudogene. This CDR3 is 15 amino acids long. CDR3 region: CASSKVRREDTEAFF. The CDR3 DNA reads TGTGCCAGCAGCAAAGTACGCAGGGAGGACACTGAAGCTTTCTTT.

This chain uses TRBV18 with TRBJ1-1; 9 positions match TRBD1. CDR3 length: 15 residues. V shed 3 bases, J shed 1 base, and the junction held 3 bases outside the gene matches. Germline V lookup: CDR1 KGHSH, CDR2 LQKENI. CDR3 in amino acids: CASSPTGGTNTEAFF. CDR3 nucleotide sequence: TGTGCCAGCTCACCGACAGGGGGTACGAACACTGAAGCTTTCTTT.

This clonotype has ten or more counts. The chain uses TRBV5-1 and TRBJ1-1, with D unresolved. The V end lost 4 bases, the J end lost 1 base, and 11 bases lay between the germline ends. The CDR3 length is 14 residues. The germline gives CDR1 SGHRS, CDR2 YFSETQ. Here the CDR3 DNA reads TGCGCCAGCAGCCTCCCGGCCCCGAACACTGAAGCTTTCTTT. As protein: CASSLPAPNTEAFF.

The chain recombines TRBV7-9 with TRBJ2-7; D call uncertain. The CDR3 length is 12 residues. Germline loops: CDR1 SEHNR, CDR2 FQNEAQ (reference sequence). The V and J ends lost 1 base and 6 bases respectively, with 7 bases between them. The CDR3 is CASSLVPAEQYF. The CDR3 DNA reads TGTGCCAGCAGCTTAGTTCCAGCCGAGCAGTACTTC.

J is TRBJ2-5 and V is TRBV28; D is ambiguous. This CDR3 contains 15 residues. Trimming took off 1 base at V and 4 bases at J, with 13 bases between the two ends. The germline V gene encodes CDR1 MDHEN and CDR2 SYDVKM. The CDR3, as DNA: TGTGCCAGCAGTTTATCAAGCAGAGCACGAGAGACCCAGTACTTC. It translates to CASSLSSRARETQYF.

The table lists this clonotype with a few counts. In DNA form, the CDR3 reads TGTGCCAGCAGCTCCGGGACAGGGGGCGCGGATACGCAGTATTTT. Amino acid sequence: CASSSGTGGADTQYF. The rearrangement links TRBV7-3 to TRBJ2-3, with 12 bases identical to TRBD1. Losses at the gene ends were 4 bases for V and 6 bases for J; bases not matched to a gene: 5. This CDR3 comprises 15 residues. From germline, CDR1 is SGHTA and CDR2 FQGTGA. The whole variable domain, filled in from reference TRBV7-3 and TRBJ2-3, reads GAGVSQTPSNKVTEKGKYVELRCDPISGHTALYWYRQSLGQGPEFLIYFQGTGAADDSGLPNDRFFAVRPEGSVSTLKIQRTERGDSAVYLCASSSGTGGADTQYFGPGTRLTVL.

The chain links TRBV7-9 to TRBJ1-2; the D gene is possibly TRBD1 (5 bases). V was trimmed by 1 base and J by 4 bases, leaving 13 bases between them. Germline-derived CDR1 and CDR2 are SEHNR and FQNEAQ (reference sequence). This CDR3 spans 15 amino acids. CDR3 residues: CASSLGQGDAYGYTF. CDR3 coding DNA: TGTGCCAGCAGCTTAGGGCAGGGCGATGCCTATGGCTACACCTTC.

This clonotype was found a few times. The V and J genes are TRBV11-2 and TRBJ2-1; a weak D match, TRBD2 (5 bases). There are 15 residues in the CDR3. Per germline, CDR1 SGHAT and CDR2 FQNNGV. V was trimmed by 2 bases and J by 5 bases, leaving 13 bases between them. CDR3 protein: CASSLQIGMNNEQFF. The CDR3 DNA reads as TGTGCCAGCAGCTTACAGATCGGGATGAACAATGAGCAGTTCTTC.

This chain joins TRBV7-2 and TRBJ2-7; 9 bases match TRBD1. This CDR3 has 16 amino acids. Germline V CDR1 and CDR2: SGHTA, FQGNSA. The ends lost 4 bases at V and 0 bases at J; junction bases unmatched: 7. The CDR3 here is CASSSTGGRGSYEQYF. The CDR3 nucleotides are TGTGCCAGCAGCTCAACAGGGGGCAGGGGCTCCTACGAGCAGTACTTC. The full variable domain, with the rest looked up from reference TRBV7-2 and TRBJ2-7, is GAGVSQSPSNKVTEKGKDVELRCDPISGHTALYWYRQSLGQGLEFLIYFQGNSAPDKSGLPSDRFSAERTGGSVSTLTIQRTQQEDSAVYLCASSSTGGRGSYEQYFGPGTRLTVT.